This T cell receptor beta chain came from a study of T cell responses to AZD1222 COVID-19 vaccine. The length of the CDR3 is 13 residues. Per the germline V gene, CDR1 is SGHRS and CDR2 is YFSETQ. V was cut by 6 bases and J by 3 bases, with 10 bases left in between. Details on this clone: Antigen: not known.

The assay was immunoSEQ multiplex PCR, and TCRdb's table has in-frame clones only and misses some. Of 85,000 to 110,000 clones listed, 88% are singletons. The study's findings and limits: A mostly white British donor set with more females was recruited, and clonal diversity was possibly underestimated.

This receptor was obtained from an adult in good health. Sequencing used peripheral blood, obtained on day 0 of AZD1222 vaccination. The chain combines TRBV5-1 with TRBJ1-3, with a possible D match to TRBD1 (5 bases). CDR3 amino acids: CASTGAGGNTIYF. Here the CDR3 DNA reads TGCGCCAGCACTGGGGCTGGTGGAAACACCATATATTTT.